The rows below give T cell receptor beta chains drawn from one sample of a study of T cell responses to AZD1222 COVID-19 vaccine. TCRdb's copy holds only in-frame clones and misses some; the assay was immunoSEQ multiplex PCR. The sample consists of some 63,000 clones, roughly 89% of them appearing once. The sequences come from peripheral blood, collected 28 days after the second AZD1222 dose. Receptors originate from an adult who received the AZD1222 COVID-19 vaccine. Both conserved end residues are part of each CDR3. D genes are given only for firm matches. Where a row states a size, it is once, few, many or the class of an expanded clone; other rows omit it.

size	D	V	J	CDR3	DNA
few	TRBD1	TRBV6-2/TRBV6-3	TRBJ1-4	CASSYTGGGGEKLFF	TGTGCCAGCAGTTACACAGGGGGCGGAGGTGAAAAACTGTTTTTT
.	TRBD1	TRBV5-1	TRBJ1-1	CASSSAGGLFGNTEAFF	TGCGCCAGCAGCTCGGCAGGGGGTTTGTTTGGGAACACTGAAGCTTTCTTT
once	.	TRBV2	TRBJ2-1	CASSETSRNEQFF	TGTGCCAGCAGTGAAACTAGTCGCAATGAGCAGTTCTTC
.	TRBD2	TRBV7-2	TRBJ2-3	CASSKLAGAGTDTQYF	TGTGCCAGCAGCAAATTAGCGGGGGCGGGCACAGATACGCAGTATTTT
.	.	TRBV24-1	TRBJ1-1	CATSDGSGTEAFF	TGTGCCACCAGTGACGGGAGCGGCACTGAAGCTTTCTTT
.	.	TRBV5-4	TRBJ2-7	CASSHQGGAYEQYF	TGTGCCAGCAGCCACCAAGGAGGAGCCTACGAGCAGTACTTC
.	TRBD1	TRBV24-1	TRBJ1-4	CATSDPDRGTEKLFF	TGTGCCACCAGTGATCCCGACAGGGGTACGGAAAAACTGTTTTTT
.	.	TRBV6-5	TRBJ2-7	CASSYSQLSSYEQYF	TGTGCCAGCAGTTACTCCCAGCTTAGCTCCTACGAGCAGTACTTC
once	.	TRBV19	TRBJ2-6	CASSGTGSSGANVLTF	TGTGCCAGTAGTGGAACCGGTAGCTCTGGGGCCAACGTCCTGACTTTC
.	.	TRBV13	TRBJ2-7	CASSLVGRGYEQYF	TGTGCCAGCAGCTTAGTCGGCAGGGGCTACGAGCAGTACTTC
.	.	TRBV2	TRBJ1-4	CATTILATNEKLFF	TGTGCCACCACCATTCTCGCAACTAATGAAAAACTGTTTTTT
.	.	TRBV5-8	TRBJ1-1	CASSLSRGLGNTEAFF	TGTGCCAGCAGCTTGTCCAGGGGCTTAGGGAACACTGAAGCTTTCTTT
once	TRBD1	TRBV5-4	TRBJ2-1	CASSAGTGLYNEQFF	TGTGCCAGCAGCGCCGGGACAGGGCTCTACAATGAGCAGTTCTTC
.	.	TRBV18	TRBJ2-1	CASSPGVSSYNEQFF	TGTGCCAGCTCACCCGGGGTAAGCTCCTACAATGAGCAGTTCTTC
.	.	TRBV9	TRBJ1-1	CASSVTGASAEAFF	TGTGCCAGCAGCGTAACCGGGGCGAGCGCTGAAGCTTTCTTT
few	.	TRBV28	TRBJ1-2	CASRSGQSGGYTF	TGTGCCAGCAGGTCCGGTCAGTCGGGAGGCTACACCTTC